A single sample gave rise to the 11 T cell receptor beta chains below, sequenced in a study of monozygotic twins with cystic fibrosis. Clones were sequenced by immunoSEQ multiplex PCR, and TCRdb holds only the in-frame ones, with some missing. The table records about 10,000 clones, 99% of them present only once. Sequenced sample: blood. The source of these receptors is a man between 18 and 35 years old with cystic fibrosis.

The CDR3 nucleotides are TGTGCCAGCAGTGCGGAGTTTGGATACGAGCAGTACTTC. Translation: CASSAEFGYEQYF. The rearrangement joins TRBV6-1 to TRBJ2-7; D is ambiguous. The V end was cut by 4 bases, the J end by 4 bases, with 11 bases between. Germline V gene sequence: CDR1 MNHNS, CDR2 SASEGT. The CDR3 covers 13 residues.

CDR3 in amino acids: CASSPSGRPDTQYF. The CDR3 DNA reads as TGTGCCAGCAGTCCTAGCGGGAGGCCAGATACGCAGTATTTT. J is TRBJ2-3 and V is TRBV9; 11 bases fit TRBD2. The V and J ends lost 5 bases and 4 bases, in that order; junction bases with no gene match: 3. Germline-derived CDR1 and CDR2 are SGDLS and YYNGEE. The CDR3 length is 14 residues.

The J gene is TRBJ1-5, the V gene TRBV6-5; 9 bases agree with TRBD1. There are 14 residues in the CDR3. V shed 6 bases and J 7 bases; nucleotides not matched to a gene: 7. Germline assignment: CDR1 MNHEY and CDR2 SVGAGI. CDR3 DNA: TGTGCCAGCAGACAACAGGGGGCATGGCAGCCCCAGCATTTT. Amino acids: CASRQQGAWQPQHF.

This chain links TRBV28 with TRBJ2-1, with no clear D. Germline loops: CDR1 MDHEN, CDR2 SYDVKM. There are 13 residues in the CDR3. Trimming removed 3 bases at V and 4 bases at J, with 7 bases between. The CDR3 DNA sequence: TGTGCCAGCAGTTTTTTGTTGTACAATGAGCAGTTCTTC. It codes for CASSFLLYNEQFF.

The genes are TRBV10-3 and TRBJ2-7; 8 nucleotides align to TRBD2. V lost 1 base, J lost 7 bases, and 12 bases stayed unmatched. There are 16 residues in the CDR3. CDR1 ENHRY and CDR2 SYGVKD come from the germline V gene. The CDR3 is CAISEYGGRPMWEQYF. The CDR3 region has the DNA TGTGCCATCAGTGAGTACGGCGGGAGGCCCATGTGGGAGCAGTACTTC.

The chain combines TRBV28 with TRBJ1-4; 8 bases are a match to TRBD1. CDR1 and CDR2 (germline): MDHEN, SYDVKM. V dropped 4 bases and J dropped 4; count of bases not matched to a gene: 8. The CDR3 extends over 16 amino acids. The CDR3 region is CASSSGQGPYNEKLFF. The DNA of the CDR3 is TGTGCCAGCAGTTCCGGACAGGGCCCGTATAATGAAAAACTGTTTTTT.

The gene calls are TRBV14 and TRBJ2-7; no clear D. The germline CDR1 and CDR2 sequences are SGHDN and FVKESK. The V gene lost 1 base and the J gene lost 5 bases, with 12 bases spanning the gap. CDR3 length equals 14 residues. CDR3: CASSQVNRLNEQYF. In DNA form, the CDR3 reads TGTGCCAGCAGCCAAGTAAACAGATTAAACGAGCAGTACTTC.

The chain carries TRBV6-5 and TRBJ2-2; D is possibly TRBD1 (5 bases). The CDR3 runs to 14 residues. Germline lookup yields CDR1 MNHEY and CDR2 SVGAGI. Trimming cost V 4 bases and J 6 bases, with 12 bases left between them. The DNA of the CDR3 is TGTGCCAGCAGTTTTCGGACATTCCCCGGGGAGCTGTTTTTT. The encoded protein is CASSFRTFPGELFF.

The chain uses TRBV5-4 and TRBJ2-1; 14 bases match TRBD2. The CDR3 is made up of 15 amino acids. V lost 4 bases to trimming and J lost 6 bases; unmatched junction nucleotides: 3. The germline V gene encodes CDR1 SGHNT and CDR2 YYREEE (reference sequence). The CDR3 here is CASSRGTSGSNEQFF. The CDR3 nucleotides are TGTGCCAGCAGCCGAGGGACTAGCGGGAGCAATGAGCAGTTCTTC.

V is TRBV29-1 and J is TRBJ1-1; D unresolved. The CDR3 consists of 12 residues. The germline V gene has CDR1 SQVTM and CDR2 ANQGSEA. The germline V and J ends were trimmed by 3 bases and 4 bases, with 9 bases remaining between them. The CDR3 sequence: CSVDRPGTEAFF. The CDR3 bases are TGCAGCGTTGACCGTCCGGGCACTGAAGCTTTCTTT.

The count of this clone is one. This chain links TRBV25-1 with TRBJ2-7; D might be TRBD2 (6 bases). CDR3 length equals 13 residues. Germline V gives CDR1 MGHDK, CDR2 SYGVNS. The V and J ends lost 8 bases and 0 bases respectively, with 11 bases between them. The chain's CDR3 is CASGGLLSYEQYF. DNA of the CDR3: TGTGCCAGCGGGGGACTGCTCTCCTACGAGCAGTACTTC.